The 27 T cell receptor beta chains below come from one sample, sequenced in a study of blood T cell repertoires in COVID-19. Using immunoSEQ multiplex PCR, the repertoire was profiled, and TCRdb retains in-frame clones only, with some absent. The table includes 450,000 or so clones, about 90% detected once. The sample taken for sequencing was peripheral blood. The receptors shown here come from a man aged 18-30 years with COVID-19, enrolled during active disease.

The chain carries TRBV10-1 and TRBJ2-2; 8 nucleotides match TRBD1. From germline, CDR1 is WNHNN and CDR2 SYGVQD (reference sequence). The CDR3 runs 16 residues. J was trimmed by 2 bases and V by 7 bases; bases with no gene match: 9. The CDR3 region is CASTGIGTGNTGELFF. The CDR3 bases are TGCGCCAGCACAGGAATAGGGACAGGCAACACCGGGGAGCTGTTTTTT.

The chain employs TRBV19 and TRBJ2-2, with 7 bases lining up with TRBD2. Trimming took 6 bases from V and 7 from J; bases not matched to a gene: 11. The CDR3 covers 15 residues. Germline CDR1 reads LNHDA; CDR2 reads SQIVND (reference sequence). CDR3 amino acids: CASRRGGGSFGELFF. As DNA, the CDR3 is TGTGCCAGTAGGCGTGGGGGAGGGAGCTTCGGGGAGCTGTTTTTT. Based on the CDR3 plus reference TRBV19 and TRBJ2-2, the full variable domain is DGGITQSPKYLFRKEGQNVTLSCEQNLNHDAMYWYRQDPGQGLRLIYYSQIVNDFQKGDIAEGYSVSREKKESFPLTVTSAQKNPTAFYLCASRRGGGSFGELFFGEGSRLTVL.

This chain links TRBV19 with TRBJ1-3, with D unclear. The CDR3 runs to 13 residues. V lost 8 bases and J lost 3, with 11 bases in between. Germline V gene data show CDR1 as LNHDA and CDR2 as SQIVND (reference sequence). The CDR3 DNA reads TGTGCCAGTTGGGCCATCAATGGAAACACCATATATTTT. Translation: CASWAINGNTIYF.

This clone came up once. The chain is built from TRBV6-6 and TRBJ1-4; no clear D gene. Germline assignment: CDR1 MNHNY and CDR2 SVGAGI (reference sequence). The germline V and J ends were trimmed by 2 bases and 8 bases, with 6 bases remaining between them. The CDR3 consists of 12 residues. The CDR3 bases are TGTGCCAGCAGTTACAGGCGGGAAAAACTGTTTTTT. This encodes CASSYRREKLFF.

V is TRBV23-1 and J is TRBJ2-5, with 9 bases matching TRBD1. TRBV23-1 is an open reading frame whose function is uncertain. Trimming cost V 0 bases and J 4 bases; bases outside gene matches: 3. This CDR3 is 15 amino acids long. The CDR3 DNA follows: TGCGCCAGCAGTCAATCACCGGACAGGGGAGAGACCCAGTACTTC. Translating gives CASSQSPDRGETQYF.

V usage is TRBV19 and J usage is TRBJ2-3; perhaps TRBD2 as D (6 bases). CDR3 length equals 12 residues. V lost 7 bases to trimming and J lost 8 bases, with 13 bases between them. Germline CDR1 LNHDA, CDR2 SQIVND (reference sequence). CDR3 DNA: TGTGCCAGTACCGGACTATTTGGTACGCAGTATTTT. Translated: CASTGLFGTQYF.

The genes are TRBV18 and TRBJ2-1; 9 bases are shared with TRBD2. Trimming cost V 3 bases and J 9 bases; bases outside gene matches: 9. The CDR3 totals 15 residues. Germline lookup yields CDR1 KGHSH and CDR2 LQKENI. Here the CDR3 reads CASSPGLASGGEQFF. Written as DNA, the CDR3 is TGTGCCAGCTCACCGGGACTAGCTTCAGGAGGTGAGCAGTTCTTC. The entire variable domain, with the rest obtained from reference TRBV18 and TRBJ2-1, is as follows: NAGVMQNPRHLVRRRGQEARLRCSPMKGHSHVYWYRQLPEEGLKFMVYLQKENIIDESGMPKERFSAEFPKEGPSILRIQQVVRGDSAAYFCASSPGLASGGEQFFGPGTRLTVL.

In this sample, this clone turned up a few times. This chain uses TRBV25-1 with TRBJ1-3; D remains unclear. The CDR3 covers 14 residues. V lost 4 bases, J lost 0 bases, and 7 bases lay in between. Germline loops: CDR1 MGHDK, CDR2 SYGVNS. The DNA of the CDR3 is TGTGCCAGCAGTGGGCCCAGCTCTGGAAACACCATATATTTT. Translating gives CASSGPSSGNTIYF.

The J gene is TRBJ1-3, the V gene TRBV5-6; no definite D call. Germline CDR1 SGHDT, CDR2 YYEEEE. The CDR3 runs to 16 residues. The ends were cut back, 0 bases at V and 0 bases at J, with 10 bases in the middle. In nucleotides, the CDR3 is TGTGCCAGCAGCTTGGCCGTGTCAGACTCTGGAAACACCATATATTTT. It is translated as CASSLAVSDSGNTIYF.

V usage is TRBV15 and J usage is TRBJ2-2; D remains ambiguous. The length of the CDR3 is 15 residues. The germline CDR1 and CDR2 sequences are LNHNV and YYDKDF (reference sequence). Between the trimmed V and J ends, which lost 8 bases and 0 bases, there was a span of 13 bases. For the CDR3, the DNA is TGTGCCACCTTACCAAATACGGCGAACACCGGGGAGCTGTTTTTT. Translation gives CATLPNTANTGELFF.

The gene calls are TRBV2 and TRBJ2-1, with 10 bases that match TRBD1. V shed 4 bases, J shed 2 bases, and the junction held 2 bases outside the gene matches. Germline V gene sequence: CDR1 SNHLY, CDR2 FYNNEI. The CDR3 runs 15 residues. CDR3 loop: CASSGDRGPYNEQFF. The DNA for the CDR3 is TGTGCCAGCAGTGGGGACAGGGGCCCCTACAATGAGCAGTTCTTC.

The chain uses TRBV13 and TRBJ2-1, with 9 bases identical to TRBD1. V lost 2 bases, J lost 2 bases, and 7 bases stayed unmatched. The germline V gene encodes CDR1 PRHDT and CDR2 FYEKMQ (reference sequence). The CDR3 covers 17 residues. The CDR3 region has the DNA TGTGCCAGCAGCTTATCTGGACAGGGGCCAACCTACAATGAGCAGTTCTTC. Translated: CASSLSGQGPTYNEQFF.

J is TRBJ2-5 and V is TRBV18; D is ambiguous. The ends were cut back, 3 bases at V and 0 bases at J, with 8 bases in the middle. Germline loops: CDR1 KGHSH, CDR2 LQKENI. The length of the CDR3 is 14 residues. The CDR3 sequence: CASSPELDQETQYF. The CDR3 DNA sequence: TGTGCCAGCTCACCCGAGCTGGACCAAGAGACCCAGTACTTC.

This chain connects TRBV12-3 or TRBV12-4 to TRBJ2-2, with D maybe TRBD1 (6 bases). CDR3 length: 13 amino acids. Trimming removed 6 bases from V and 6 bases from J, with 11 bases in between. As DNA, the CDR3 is TGTGCCAGCAGGGCACAGGGACCCGGGGAGCTGTTTTTT. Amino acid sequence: CASRAQGPGELFF.

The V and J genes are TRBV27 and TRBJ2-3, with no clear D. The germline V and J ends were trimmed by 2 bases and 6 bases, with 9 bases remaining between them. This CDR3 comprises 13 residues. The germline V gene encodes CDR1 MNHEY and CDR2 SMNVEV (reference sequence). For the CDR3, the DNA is TGTGCCAGCAGTTTACAGGTTGCCGATACGCAGTATTTT. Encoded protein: CASSLQVADTQYF.

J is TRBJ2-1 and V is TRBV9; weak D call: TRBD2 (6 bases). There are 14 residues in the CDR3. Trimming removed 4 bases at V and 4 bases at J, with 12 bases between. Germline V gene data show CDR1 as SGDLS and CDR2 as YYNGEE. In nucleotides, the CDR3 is TGTGCCAGCAGCTCACAGACTAGTTACAATGAGCAGTTCTTC. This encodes CASSSQTSYNEQFF.

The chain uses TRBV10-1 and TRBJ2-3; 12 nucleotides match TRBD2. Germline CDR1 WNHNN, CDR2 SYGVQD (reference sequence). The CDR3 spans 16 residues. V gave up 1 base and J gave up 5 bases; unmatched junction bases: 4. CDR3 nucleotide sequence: TGCGCCAGCAGTGAGTGGCTAGCGGGGGGGCAAGATACGCAGTATTTT. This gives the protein CASSEWLAGGQDTQYF.

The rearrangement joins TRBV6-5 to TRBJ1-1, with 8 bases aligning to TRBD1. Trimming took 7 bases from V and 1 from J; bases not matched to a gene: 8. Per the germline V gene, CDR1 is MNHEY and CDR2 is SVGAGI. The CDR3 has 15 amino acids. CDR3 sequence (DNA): TGTGCCAGCATAAAAAAGGACAGGGCGAACACTGAAGCTTTCTTT. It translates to CASIKKDRANTEAFF.

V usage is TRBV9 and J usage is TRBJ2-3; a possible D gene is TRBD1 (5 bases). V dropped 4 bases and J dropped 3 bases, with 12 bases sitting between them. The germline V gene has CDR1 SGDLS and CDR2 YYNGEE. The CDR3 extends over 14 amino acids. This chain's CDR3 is CASSPAGLTDTQYF. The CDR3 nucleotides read TGTGCCAGCAGCCCAGCAGGGTTAACAGATACGCAGTATTTT.

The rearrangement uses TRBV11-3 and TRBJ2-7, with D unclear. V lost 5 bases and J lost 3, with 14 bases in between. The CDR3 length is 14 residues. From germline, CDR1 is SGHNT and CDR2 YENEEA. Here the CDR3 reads CASSPARRDYEQYF. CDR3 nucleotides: TGTGCCAGCAGCCCCGCCCGTAGAGACTACGAGCAGTACTTC.

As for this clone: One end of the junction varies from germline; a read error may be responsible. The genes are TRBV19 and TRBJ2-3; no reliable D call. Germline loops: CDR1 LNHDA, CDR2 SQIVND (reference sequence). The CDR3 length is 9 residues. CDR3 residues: CASNMNRGF. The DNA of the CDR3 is TGTGCCAGTAACATGAATAGAGGTTTT.

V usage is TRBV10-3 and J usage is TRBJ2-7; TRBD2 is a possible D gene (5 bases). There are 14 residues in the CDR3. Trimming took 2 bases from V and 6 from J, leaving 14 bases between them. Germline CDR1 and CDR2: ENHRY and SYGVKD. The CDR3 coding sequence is TGTGCCATCAGTGAGCGGGAAGGGAACTCCGAGCAGTACTTC. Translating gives CAISEREGNSEQYF.

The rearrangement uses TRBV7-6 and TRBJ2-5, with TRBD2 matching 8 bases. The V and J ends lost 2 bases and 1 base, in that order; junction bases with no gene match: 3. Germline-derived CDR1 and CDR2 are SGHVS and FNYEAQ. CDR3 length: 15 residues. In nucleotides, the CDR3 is TGTGCCAGCAGCTTAACGGGGACTAGCCAAGAGACCCAGTACTTC. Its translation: CASSLTGTSQETQYF.

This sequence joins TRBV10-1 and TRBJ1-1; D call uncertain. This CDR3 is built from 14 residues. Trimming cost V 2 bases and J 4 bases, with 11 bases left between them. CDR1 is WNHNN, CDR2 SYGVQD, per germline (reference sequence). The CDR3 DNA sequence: TGCGCCAGCAGTGAGACCCTCGAGCGCACTGAAGCTTTCTTT. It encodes CASSETLERTEAFF.

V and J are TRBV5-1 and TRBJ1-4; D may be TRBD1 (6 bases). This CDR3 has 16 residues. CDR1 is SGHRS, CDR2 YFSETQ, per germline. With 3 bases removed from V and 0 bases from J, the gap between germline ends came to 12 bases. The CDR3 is CASSWGLRTTNEKLFF. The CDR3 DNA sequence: TGCGCCAGCAGCTGGGGGCTTCGGACAACTAATGAAAAACTGTTTTTT.

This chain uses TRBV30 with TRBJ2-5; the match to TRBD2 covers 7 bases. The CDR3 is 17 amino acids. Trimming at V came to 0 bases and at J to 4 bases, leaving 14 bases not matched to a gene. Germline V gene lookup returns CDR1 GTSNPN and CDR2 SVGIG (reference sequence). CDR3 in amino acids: CAWSVQLALGFGETQYF. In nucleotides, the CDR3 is TGTGCCTGGAGTGTACAACTAGCGTTGGGTTTTGGAGAGACCCAGTACTTC.

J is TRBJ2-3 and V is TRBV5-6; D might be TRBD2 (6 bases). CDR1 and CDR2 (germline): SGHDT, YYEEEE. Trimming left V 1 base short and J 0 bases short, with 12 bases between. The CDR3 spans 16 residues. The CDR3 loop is CASSLYGTVSTDTQYF. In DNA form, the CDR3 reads TGTGCCAGCAGCTTGTATGGGACTGTTAGCACAGATACGCAGTATTTT.